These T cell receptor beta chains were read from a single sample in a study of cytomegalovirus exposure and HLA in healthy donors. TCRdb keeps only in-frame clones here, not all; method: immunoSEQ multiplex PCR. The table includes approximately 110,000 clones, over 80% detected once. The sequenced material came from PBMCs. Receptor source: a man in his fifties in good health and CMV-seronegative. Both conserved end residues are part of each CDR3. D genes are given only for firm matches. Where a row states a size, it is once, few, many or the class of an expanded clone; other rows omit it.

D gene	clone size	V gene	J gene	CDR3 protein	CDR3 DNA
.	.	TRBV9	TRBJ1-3	CASSVDDRKGSGNTIYF	TGTGCCAGCAGCGTAGATGACAGAAAAGGGTCCGGAAACACCATATATTTT
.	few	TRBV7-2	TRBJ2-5	CASSRYEAPPHF	TGTGCCAGCAGCCGATACGAGGCTCCCCCCCACTTC
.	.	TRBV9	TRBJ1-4	CASSSSQDRDLAWGELFF	TGTGCCAGCAGCTCATCCCAGGACCGGGACCTCGCTTGGGGGGAACTGTTTTTT
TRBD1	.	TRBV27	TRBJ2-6	CASSLSTGGRGANVLTF	TGTGCCAGCAGTTTATCGACAGGGGGGAGGGGGGCCAACGTCCTGACTTTC
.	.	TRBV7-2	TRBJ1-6	CASSHNIINNSPLHF	TGTGCCAGCAGCCACAATATAATCAATAATTCACCCCTCCACTTT
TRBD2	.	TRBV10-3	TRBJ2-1	CAISESGSGNSYNEQFF	TGTGCCATCAGTGAGTCCGGTAGCGGGAATTCCTACAATGAGCAGTTCTTC
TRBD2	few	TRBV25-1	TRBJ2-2	CASSPSTGGRGAGELFF	TGTGCCAGCAGCCCAAGCACGGGAGGGCGAGGGGCCGGGGAGCTGTTTTTT
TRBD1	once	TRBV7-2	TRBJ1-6	CASSFSDRGRTSPLHF	TGTGCCAGCAGCTTTAGCGACAGGGGCCGGACGTCACCCCTCCACTTT
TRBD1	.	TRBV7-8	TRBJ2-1	CASSSPDRAESYNEQFF	TGTGCCAGCAGCTCCCCCGACAGGGCTGAGTCCTACAATGAGCAGTTCTTC
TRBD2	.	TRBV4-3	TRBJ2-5	CASSQLGAGLKETQYF	TGCGCCAGCAGCCAATTGGGAGCGGGGCTAAAAGAGACCCAGTACTTC
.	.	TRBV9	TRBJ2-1	CASSVATAYNEQFF	TGTGCCAGCAGCGTAGCAACTGCATACAATGAGCAGTTCTTC
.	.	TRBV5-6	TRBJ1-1	CASSPDGTFTVNTEAFF	TGTGCCAGCAGTCCGGATGGGACATTCACCGTGAACACTGAAGCTTTCTTT
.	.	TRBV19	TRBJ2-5	CASSVGRETQYF	TGTGCCAGTAGTGTAGGGCGGGAGACCCAGTACTTC
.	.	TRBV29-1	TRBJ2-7	CSVMQGSYSEQYF	TGCAGCGTGATGCAGGGGTCCTACTCCGAGCAGTACTTC
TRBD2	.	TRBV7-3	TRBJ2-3	CASSLTPLAGGDTQYF	TGTGCCAGCAGCTTAACCCCACTAGCGGGAGGGGATACGCAGTATTTT
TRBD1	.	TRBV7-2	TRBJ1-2	CASLRDSATNYGYTF	TGTGCCAGCCTGAGGGACAGCGCAACTAACTATGGCTACACCTTC
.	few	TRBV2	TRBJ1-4	CASKGVENEKLFF	TGTGCCAGCAAAGGGGTCGAGAATGAAAAACTGTTTTTT
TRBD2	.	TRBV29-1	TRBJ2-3	CSVDGTGGSGTDTQYF	TGCAGCGTCGATGGGACCGGCGGGAGTGGGACAGATACGCAGTATTTT
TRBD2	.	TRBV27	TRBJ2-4	CASRPSGSPPIQYF	TGTGCCAGCAGACCGAGCGGGAGCCCCCCTATTCAGTACTTC
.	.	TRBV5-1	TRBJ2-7	CASSREGDSYEQYF	TGCGCCAGCAGCCGCGAGGGCGACTCCTACGAGCAGTACTTC
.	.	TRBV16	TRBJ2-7	CASSPRGTGPKQYF	TGTGCCAGCAGCCCTAGGGGGACGGGCCCTAAGCAGTACTTC
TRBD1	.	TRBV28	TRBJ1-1	CASSDQPGQGRQTEAFF	TGTGCCAGCAGCGACCAACCGGGACAGGGAAGACAAACTGAAGCTTTCTTT
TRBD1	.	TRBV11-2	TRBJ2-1	CASSIYRGRGYEQFF	TGTGCCAGCAGCATATACAGGGGGCGCGGCTATGAGCAGTTCTTC
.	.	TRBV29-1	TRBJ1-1	CSAHPTGELLEAFF	TGCAGCGCCCATCCGACAGGAGAGCTCCTTGAAGCTTTCTTT
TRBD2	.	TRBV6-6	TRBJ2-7	CASSLAGGPYEQYF	TGTGCCAGCAGCTTAGCGGGAGGGCCTTACGAGCAGTACTTC
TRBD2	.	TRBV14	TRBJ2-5	CASSQVRLAQETQYF	TGTGCCAGCAGCCAAGTGAGACTAGCCCAAGAGACCCAGTACTTC
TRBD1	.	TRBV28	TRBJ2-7	CASSSTGGYEQYF	TGTGCCAGCAGTTCCACAGGGGGCTACGAGCAGTACTTC
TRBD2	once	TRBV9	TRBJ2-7	CASSVAGRAYEQYF	TGTGCCAGCAGCGTAGCCGGGAGGGCCTACGAGCAGTACTTC